Below, 9 T cell receptor beta chains from the same sample are listed, as sequenced in a study of blood T cell repertoires in COVID-19. TCRdb keeps only in-frame clones here, not all; method: immunoSEQ multiplex PCR. The sample lists about 110,000 clones, 84% occurring once. Specimen: peripheral blood. These receptors all come from a woman aged 60-75 years with acute or convalescent COVID-19.

This clone appeared once. J is TRBJ1-1 and V is TRBV6-2 or TRBV6-3; a weak D match, TRBD1 (6 bases). Germline values: CDR1 MNHEY, CDR2 SVGEGT. The CDR3 is 16 residues long. Trimming left V 2 bases short and J 3 bases short, with 16 bases between. CDR3 bases: TGTGCCAGCAGTTACAGGGGAGGGGGTAGAGACACTGAAGCTTTCTTT. Translated: CASSYRGGGRDTEAFF.

This chain connects TRBV6-1 to TRBJ2-2, with TRBD2 as a possible D gene (6 bases). The CDR3 is 15 residues long. Germline lookup yields CDR1 MNHNS and CDR2 SASEGT. Trimming removed 3 bases at V and 5 bases at J, with 13 bases between. This CDR3 reads CASSDQRLVTGELFF. The CDR3 region has the DNA TGTGCCAGCAGTGATCAGAGACTAGTAACCGGGGAGCTGTTTTTT.

The chain carries TRBV7-9 and TRBJ2-7, with 7 bases fitting TRBD1. The CDR3 is 14 residues long. Per the germline V gene, CDR1 is SEHNR and CDR2 is FQNEAQ (reference sequence). Losses at the gene ends were 2 bases for V and 7 bases for J; bases not matched to a gene: 8. In DNA form, the CDR3 reads TGTGCCAGCAGCTTATATGACAGGGAGAGGGAGCAGTACTTC. Residues: CASSLYDREREQYF.

This chain joins TRBV18 and TRBJ1-6, with D perhaps matching TRBD1 (6 bases). V shed 3 bases and J shed 9 bases, with 18 bases lying between them. The CDR3 totals 16 residues. CDR1 KGHSH and CDR2 LQKENI come from the germline V gene. CDR3 sequence reads: CASSPPPQGRTSPLHF. Here the CDR3 DNA reads TGTGCCAGCTCACCCCCCCCACAGGGCCGGACTTCACCCCTCCACTTT.

As to this clone: A read error may explain this, as a much larger clone is one base away. V and J are TRBV4-2 and TRBJ1-5; D possibly corresponds to TRBD1 (5 bases). Germline assignment: CDR1 LGHNA and CDR2 YNFKEQ. The V gene lost 1 base and the J gene lost 6 bases, with 13 bases spanning the gap. The CDR3 totals 15 residues. The CDR3 DNA sequence: TGTGCCAGCAGCCAAGGACGGGGGAGTAGTCAGCCCCAGCATTTT. It codes for CASSQGRGSSQPQHF.

The rearrangement uses TRBV7-6 and TRBJ1-1; D is ambiguous. V was clipped by 1 base and J by 1 base, with 4 bases between them. There are 13 residues in the CDR3. Germline assignment: CDR1 SGHVS and CDR2 FNYEAQ. As DNA, the CDR3 is TGTGCCAGCAGCTTAGGGCAGAACACTGAAGCTTTCTTT. Amino acids: CASSLGQNTEAFF. The whole variable domain, filled in from reference TRBV7-6 and TRBJ1-1, reads GAGVSQSPRYKVTKRGQDVALRCDPISGHVSLYWYRQALGQGPEFLTYFNYEAQQDKSGLPNDRFSAERPEGSISTLTIQRTEQRDSAMYRCASSLGQNTEAFFGQGTRLTVV.

The J gene is TRBJ1-4, the V gene TRBV7-6, with D perhaps matching TRBD1 (6 bases). CDR3 length: 17 amino acids. Germline CDR1 reads SGHVS; CDR2 reads FNYEAQ. Between the trimmed V and J ends, which lost 6 bases and 0 bases, there was a span of 17 bases. The CDR3 loop reads CASRPTGSTATNEKLFF. In DNA, the CDR3 is TGTGCCAGCAGACCGACAGGTTCAACAGCAACTAATGAAAAACTGTTTTTT.

The chain couples TRBV6-6 to TRBJ1-5; 7 bases match TRBD1. This CDR3 is built from 16 residues. Germline lookup yields CDR1 MNHNY and CDR2 SVGAGI (reference sequence). V was clipped by 0 bases and J by 0 bases; unmatched bases: 2. CDR3: CASSYSRGYSNQPQHF. The CDR3 region has the DNA TGTGCCAGCAGTTACTCCAGGGGGTATAGCAATCAGCCCCAGCATTTT.

The rearrangement uses TRBV27 and TRBJ1-6, with a tentative D call TRBD1 (5 bases). Trimming stripped 4 bases from V and 4 bases from J, with 11 bases between. This CDR3 is built from 15 residues. Germline V gene lookup returns CDR1 MNHEY and CDR2 SMNVEV (reference sequence). The CDR3 DNA reads as TGTGCCAGCAGTTCCCGGACAAGTTATAATTCACCCCTCCACTTT. This sequence encodes CASSSRTSYNSPLHF.